The following is a T cell receptor (beta chain) sequence with its context. What it binds is unknown. This sample is drawn from a study of pediatric ulcerative colitis. Broader study findings: Acute severe colitis showed lower rectal diversity from clonal expansions. Blood-rectal clonal overlap within each person was significantly higher in ulcerative colitis patients than controls. Blood-derived T cells may be present in rectal pinch biopsies.

The method was immunoSEQ multiplex PCR; TCRdb's version includes in-frame clones alone and lacks a portion of them. The sample contains 17,000 or so clones, about 76% of which appear only once. With 4 bases clipped from V and 1 base from J, the junction kept 6 bases outside the gene matches. Germline V gene lookup returns CDR1 KGHSH and CDR2 LQKENI. The CDR3 runs to 15 residues. One to two pinch biopsies were taken from the rectum during colonoscopy. The V gene is TRBV18, the J gene TRBJ1-1; TRBD1 agrees at 7 bases. Sequenced material: gut tissue. The sequence was obtained from a girl aged 5-17 years with moderate ulcerative colitis. This CDR3 is CASSLGSGGNTEAFF. The CDR3 nucleotides read TGTGCCAGCTCACTCGGGTCAGGGGGGAACACTGAAGCTTTCTTT.